This T cell receptor beta chain was sequenced in a study of blood T cells in healthy people across ages (dated by TCRdb to between 2015 and 2016). Regarding the research as a whole: In model experiments, roughly one uniquely barcoded TCR beta cDNA molecule per two T cells was captured by template switching. Using deep sequencing normalized with unique cDNA molecular identifiers, the study measured how TCR beta repertoire diversity changes with age. The donors were split into four age groups: young (average about 16 years), middle-aged (roughly 39), aged (roughly 65) and long-lived (more than 80). Donors of different ages were randomly distributed across sequencing lanes to avoid experimental bias. For two donors (one aged 18 to 29 and one aged 80 or older), the study analyzed two additional independent replicas of 1 million unique cDNA reads from the same blood draw.

Trimming takes 1 base off V and 9 bases off J; junction bases not matched to a gene: 8. The CDR3 measures 14 amino acids from cysteine to phenylalanine. The entry retains the CDR3 DNA only, 42 bases that are in frame from base 1. Taken from the germline V gene, the CDR1 and CDR2 loops are SQVTM and ANQGSEA. About this clonotype itself: Its target antigen remains unknown. Base qualities are not recorded, but no much larger clone differs from it by a single base.

Receptor amplification or capture employed 5' RACE. The instrument given in TCRdb is Illumina HiSeq 2500. A second PCR of roughly 7 to 11 cycles was run with a J-beta primer mix and a sample-barcoded 5' primer. A template-switch 5' adaptor carrying 12 random nucleotides introduced a unique molecular identifier onto each TCR beta cDNA molecule. Each sample yielded at least 2.5 million CDR3-containing paired-end reads. First-strand cDNA was synthesized from all RNA with the Mint cDNA synthesis kit, primed by a TRBC-specific oligonucleotide. After uracil-DNA glycosylase treatment, a first 18-cycle PCR used universal primers M1SS and BC2_uni_R on all cDNA. Concerning the study's data processing: Normalization of each sample was performed by random selection of 1 million high-quality reads, each carrying a distinct molecular identifier. Instead of being binned into consensus sequences, reads with shared molecular identifiers were discarded. MiTCR, with a Q25 quality threshold and the strictest error-elimination algorithm, was used for CDR3 identification, clonotype clustering and error correction. A nonparametric unseen species model with Euler transformation was used to estimate lower-bound total TCR beta diversity. TCRdb passed the public sequencing reads through fastp at Q25 and MiXCR, retaining productive beta sequences. Duplicate CDR3 protein sequences are folded into a single record with the most common DNA and genes. V and J calls and clone size were set by TCRdb, not the authors. The sample table contains hundreds of thousands of distinct CDR3 sequences; only one count was recorded for about 48% of them. The ten top clones hold under 15% of the sample.

The roughly 39 donors, aged about 6 to 95 years, were systemically healthy Caucasian individuals from Russia. Each donor gave ten milliliters of peripheral blood, collected into EDTA-treated Vacutainer tubes. Ficoll-Paque density-gradient centrifugation was used to isolate PBMCs, with at least 6 million obtained per sample. Trizol reagent was used to extract total RNA from PBMCs, with at least 6 micrograms per sample. Naive CD45RAhigh/CD27high T cell percentages were measured by flow cytometry on a PBMC aliquot from every donor. The paper's findings and limits, for the study overall: Estimates of total diversity from one million sequenced T cells were regarded as lower bounds and underestimates. Observed TCR beta diversity correlated strongly with the percentage of naive T cells measured by flow cytometry. As age increased, observed TCR beta diversity per million T cells dropped in a roughly linear way, and a significant reduction was already evident by age about 40. Since profiling was done on bulk unsorted PBMCs, naive and antigen-experienced compartments could not be conclusively compared. The CMV infection status of donors was not known, potentially confounding age-related changes in expanded clonotypes. The long-lived group showed more naive CD4+ T cells, fewer expanded clones and increased TCR diversity than the aged group, suggesting age selection.

Sequenced sample: blood. The sequence was obtained from a man aged 30 to 45 in good health. The V gene is TRBV29-1 and the J gene is TRBJ2-1, with 8 junctional bases fitting TRBD2. The base sequence is TGCAGCGTTGAAGTGCACGGGGGGGCCAGTGAGCAGTTCTTC. Translated, this gives CSVEVHGGASEQFF.